This T cell receptor beta chain was sequenced during a study of cytomegalovirus exposure and HLA in healthy donors. Broader study findings: Researchers reported that a few CMV-associated chains were confirmed in vitro as CMV antigen-specific. The dataset shows that most TCR sequences were rare, while some public TCRs occurred in many donors.

The CDR3 totals 17 residues. Germline CDR1 SGHRS, CDR2 YFSETQ. With V trimmed by 0 bases and J by 1 base, 7 bases remained unmatched. The donors were part of the roughly 130-subject validation cohort, which stood apart from the roughly 670-subject first cohort. Assay used: immunoSEQ multiplex PCR; TCRdb lists only in-frame clones, some missing. The sample carries around 300,000 clones, approximately 86% recorded once. With respect to this clone: Its antigen is unknown.

The chain is built from TRBV5-1 and TRBJ1-2; 9 bases agree with TRBD1. The source material was PBMCs. The TCR was taken from a woman under 30 in good health and CMV-seronegative. The DNA for the CDR3 is TGCGCCAGCAGCTTGGCTTCCGGGACAGGGTATAACTATGGCTACACCTTC. It translates to CASSLASGTGYNYGYTF.